This record looks at one TCR beta chain sequence and its context. The antigen is not known. V dropped 2 bases and J dropped 8 bases, with 12 bases sitting between them. Germline CDR1 reads SGHTA; CDR2 reads FQGTGA. The CDR3 length is 13 residues. Some clones are missing from TCRdb's copy, which holds only in-frame ones; the method was immunoSEQ multiplex PCR. The sample has some 77,000 clones, around 93% seen once; the top ten hold about 0.34%. The data are from a study of OX40 agonist ivuxolimab in advanced cancers. Study-wide results and caveats: Expanded peripheral T cells had an undetermined antigen specificity.

Sample: CD4+ or CD8+ T cells sorted from blood, taken in a trial of the OX40 agonist ivuxolimab. The source is an adult with an advanced solid tumor such as melanoma, head and neck, liver or kidney cancer. The rearrangement uses TRBV7-3 and TRBJ1-1; D is possibly TRBD1 (6 bases). CDR3 in DNA: TGTGCCAGCAGCTTATCCGTCCAGGGGGAAGCTTTCTTT. It codes for CASSLSVQGEAFF. The whole variable domain, remainder taken from reference TRBV7-3 and TRBJ1-1, is GAGVSQTPSNKVTEKGKYVELRCDPISGHTALYWYRQSLGQGPEFLIYFQGTGAADDSGLPNDRFFAVRPEGSVSTLKIQRTERGDSAVYLCASSLSVQGEAFFGQGTRLTVV.